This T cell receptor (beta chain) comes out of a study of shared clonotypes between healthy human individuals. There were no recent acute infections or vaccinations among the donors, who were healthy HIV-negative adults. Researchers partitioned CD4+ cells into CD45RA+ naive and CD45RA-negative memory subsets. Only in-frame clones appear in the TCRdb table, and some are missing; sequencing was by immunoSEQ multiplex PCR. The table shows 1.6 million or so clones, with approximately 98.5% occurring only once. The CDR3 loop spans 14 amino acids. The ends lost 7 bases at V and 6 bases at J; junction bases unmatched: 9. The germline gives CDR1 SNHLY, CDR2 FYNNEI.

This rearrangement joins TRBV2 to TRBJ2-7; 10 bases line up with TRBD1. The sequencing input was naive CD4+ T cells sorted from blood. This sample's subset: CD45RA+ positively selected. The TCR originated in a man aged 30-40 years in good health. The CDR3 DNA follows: TGTGCCAGCATCACGGACAGGGGGTTTAGCGAGCAGTACTTC. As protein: CASITDRGFSEQYF.